This passage covers 3 T cell receptor beta chains from one sample sequenced in a study of cytomegalovirus exposure and HLA in healthy donors. 60 Vbeta and 13 Jbeta primers were used in PCR. Clones were read by immunoSEQ multiplex PCR, and TCRdb kept only the in-frame ones, dropping some. There are about 160,000 clones in the sample; roughly 80% occur only once, and about 1.4% lies in the top ten. Sample: PBMCs. These receptors all come from a girl between 10 and 17 years old in good health and CMV-seropositive.

The chain couples TRBV9 to TRBJ1-1, with D maybe TRBD1 (6 bases). The CDR3 is 15 amino acids. V was cut by 4 bases and J by 1 base, with 14 bases left in between. Germline CDR1 reads SGDLS; CDR2 reads YYNGEE. The DNA for the CDR3 is TGTGCCAGCAGCCCCAGGGGAGATGCGAACACTGAAGCTTTCTTT. Its protein is CASSPRGDANTEAFF.

The J gene is TRBJ2-7, the V gene TRBV30, with 8 bases identical to TRBD2. After removal of 4 bases from V and 2 bases from J, the junction contained 7 bases not matched to a gene. Germline V gene sequence: CDR1 GTSNPN, CDR2 SVGIG (reference sequence). This CDR3 has 14 amino acids. CDR3 nucleotide sequence: TGTGCCTGGACCGGGGGGGTCAGCACCTACGAGCAGTACTTC. It is translated as CAWTGGVSTYEQYF.

V is TRBV7-3 and J is TRBJ2-2, with D unresolved. Germline V gene data show CDR1 as SGHTA and CDR2 as FQGTGA. Trimming left V 0 bases short and J 1 base short, with 3 bases between. This CDR3 has 14 amino acids. The CDR3 DNA is TGTGCCAGCAGCTTAACCAGGAACACCGGGGAGCTGTTTTTT. Amino acids: CASSLTRNTGELFF.